The rows below give T cell receptor beta chains drawn from one sample of a study of shared clonotypes between healthy human individuals. Assay used: immunoSEQ multiplex PCR; TCRdb lists only in-frame clones, some missing. Seen here are some 980,000 clones, more than 75% observed once, and the top ten hold about 1.5%. Sample: memory CD4+ T cells sorted from blood. The receptors were sampled from a man aged 18 to 29 in good health. The CDR3 runs from the conserved cysteine through the conserved F or W. Each record gives: D gene, V gene, clone size, J gene, CDR3 DNA, CDR3 protein. D genes are given only for firm matches. Clone size is stated in some rows and not others, as once, few, many or a class when expanded.

D: TRBD2; V: TRBV5-1; size: -; J: TRBJ2-1; DNA: TGCGCCAGCAGCTTGGCCGCGGCTAGCGGTTACAATGAGCAGTTCTTC; CDR3: CASSLAAASGYNEQFF
D: -; V: TRBV4-3; size: -; J: TRBJ1-2; DNA: TGCGCCAGCAGCCAAGATCGGGCCTGGGTGGGCTATGGCTACACCTTC; CDR3: CASSQDRAWVGYGYTF
D: TRBD1; V: TRBV6-1; size: -; J: TRBJ1-1; DNA: TGTGCCGGGGACAGGGGAATGAACACTGAAGCTTTCTTT; CDR3: CAGDRGMNTEAFF
D: -; V: TRBV7-8; size: -; J: TRBJ1-2; DNA: TGTGCCAGCAGCCCCAAACGGGAGCGGGACGTCTTCTACGGCTATGGCTACACCTTC; CDR3: CASSPKRERDVFYGYGYTF
D: -; V: TRBV2; size: -; J: TRBJ2-7; DNA: TGTGCCAGCAGCAGAAATAGGGACCTTACCTACGAGCAGTACTTC; CDR3: CASSRNRDLTYEQYF
D: TRBD1; V: TRBV7-2; size: -; J: TRBJ2-3; DNA: TGTGCCAGCAGCTCTATGGGACAGGGAACAGATACGCAGTATTTT; CDR3: CASSSMGQGTDTQYF
D: -; V: TRBV30; size: few; J: TRBJ1-4; DNA: TGTGCCTGGAGGGACCGGATAAGAATCACTGAAAAACTGTTTTTT; CDR3: CAWRDRIRITEKLFF
D: -; V: TRBV11-3; size: -; J: TRBJ2-2; DNA: TGTGCCAGCAGCTTATCCGTCGTTAACACCGGGGAGCTGTTTTTT; CDR3: CASSLSVVNTGELFF
D: TRBD1; V: TRBV30; size: -; J: TRBJ2-1; DNA: TGTGCCTGGACCCGACAGGGGTTGAATGAGCAGTTCTTC; CDR3: CAWTRQGLNEQFF
D: TRBD1; V: TRBV2; size: -; J: TRBJ1-2; DNA: TGTGCCAGCAGTCCCTGGACAGGGGGCGGCCTGGACTATGGCTACACCTTC; CDR3: CASSPWTGGGLDYGYTF
D: TRBD1; V: TRBV5-5; size: -; J: TRBJ1-1; DNA: TGTGCCAGCATCAGGACAGGGACCACTGAAGCTTTCTTT; CDR3: CASIRTGTTEAFF
D: -; V: TRBV7-7; size: -; J: TRBJ2-3; DNA: TGTGCTAGCAGCTCGACCCGGGACACGCAGCAGTATTTT; CDR3: CASSSTRDTQQYF
D: TRBD2; V: TRBV7-2; size: -; J: TRBJ2-1; DNA: TGTGCCAGCAGCTTACTAGCGGGAGTCAATGAGCAGTTCTTC; CDR3: CASSLLAGVNEQFF
D: TRBD1; V: TRBV29-1; size: -; J: TRBJ1-6; DNA: TGCAGCGTACAGCAGGGGGGAGATTCACCCCTCCACTTT; CDR3: CSVQQGGDSPLHF
D: -; V: TRBV30; size: -; J: TRBJ1-5; DNA: TGTGCCTGGAGCTTTTTGGGGGCTCAGCCCCAGCATTTT; CDR3: CAWSFLGAQPQHF
D: -; V: TRBV27; size: few; J: TRBJ2-2; DNA: TGTGCCAGCAGCCCCCAGAACACCGGGGAGCTGTTTTTT; CDR3: CASSPQNTGELFF
D: -; V: TRBV7-9; size: -; J: TRBJ1-1; DNA: TGTGCCAGCAGCTTAGAGTCGATGACTGAAGCTTTCTTT; CDR3: CASSLESMTEAFF
D: TRBD1; V: TRBV5-1; size: -; J: TRBJ2-1; DNA: TGCGCCAGCAGCGCTGCGGGCAGGGGGAACAATGAGCAGTTCTTC; CDR3: CASSAAGRGNNEQFF
D: -; V: TRBV18; size: -; J: TRBJ1-4; DNA: TGTGCCAGCTCACTGGGCTCTCAGGGGAGAGCAAAACTGTTTTTT; CDR3: CASSLGSQGRAKLFF
D: -; V: TRBV4-3; size: -; J: TRBJ2-3; DNA: TGCGCCAGCAGCCAGTCTGCGGGAAAAGATACGCAGTATTTT; CDR3: CASSQSAGKDTQYF
D: -; V: TRBV7-2; size: -; J: TRBJ1-3; DNA: TGTGCCAGCAGCTTAACCCCGGCACCGAAGGGAAACACCATATATTTT; CDR3: CASSLTPAPKGNTIYF
D: -; V: TRBV5-1; size: few; J: TRBJ1-1; DNA: TGCGCCAGCAGCTTGACAGGGTTGATGGGGAACACTGAAGCTTTCTTT; CDR3: CASSLTGLMGNTEAFF
D: TRBD1; V: TRBV6-6; size: -; J: TRBJ2-1; DNA: TGTGCCAGCAGTTTAACAGGGGGTAATGAGCAGTTCTTC; CDR3: CASSLTGGNEQFF
D: TRBD1; V: TRBV5-1; size: -; J: TRBJ1-4; DNA: TGCGCCAGCGGATGGACAGGGGATAATGAAAAACTGTTTTTT; CDR3: CASGWTGDNEKLFF
D: -; V: TRBV2; size: -; J: TRBJ1-5; DNA: TGTGCCAGCAGTTTAGGAGGGGGTTGGCATTTT; CDR3: CASSLGGGWHF
D: TRBD1; V: TRBV2; size: -; J: TRBJ1-4; DNA: TGTGCCAGCAGTATGACAGGGTTCAATGAAAAACTGTTTTTT; CDR3: CASSMTGFNEKLFF
D: TRBD1; V: TRBV4-1; size: -; J: TRBJ1-6; DNA: TGCGCCAGCAGACGGGACAGGGATTCACCCCTCCACTTT; CDR3: CASRRDRDSPLHF
D: -; V: TRBV5-1; size: -; J: TRBJ1-5; DNA: TGCGCCAGCAGCTGCGACGCATATAGCAATCAGCCCCAGCATTTT; CDR3: CASSCDAYSNQPQHF
D: -; V: TRBV27; size: -; J: TRBJ1-1; DNA: TGTGCCAGCAGTTTATCGGCCACGAACACTGAAGCTTTCTTT; CDR3: CASSLSATNTEAFF
D: TRBD1; V: TRBV5-1; size: -; J: TRBJ2-5; DNA: TGCGCCAGCAGCCCAGGGGACAGGGGGCAAGAGACCCAGTACTTC; CDR3: CASSPGDRGQETQYF
D: -; V: TRBV5-1; size: -; J: TRBJ2-1; DNA: TGCGCCAGCAAGGGGACCGACTTTTACAATGAGCAGTTCTTC; CDR3: CASKGTDFYNEQFF
D: TRBD2; V: TRBV5-1; size: -; J: TRBJ2-5; DNA: TGCGCCAGCAGCTCGACTAGCAGGCAAGAGACCCAGTACTTC; CDR3: CASSSTSRQETQYF
D: -; V: TRBV7-6; size: few; J: TRBJ2-7; DNA: TGTGCCAGCAGCTTAGGGACGGAGTCCTACGAGCAGTACTTC; CDR3: CASSLGTESYEQYF
D: -; V: TRBV28; size: -; J: TRBJ2-7; DNA: TGTGCCAGCAGTCCGGACATCTACGAGCAGTACTTC; CDR3: CASSPDIYEQYF